This T cell receptor (beta chain) originates from a study of cytomegalovirus exposure and HLA in healthy donors. Study-wide results and caveats: Later on, a genetic analysis was performed. It linked a missense variant in DCLRE1C with V- and J-gene trimming of TCR beta.

Concerning this clone: Its antigen is undetermined.

The study ran its PCR with 60 Vbeta and 13 Jbeta primers. Sequenced by immunoSEQ multiplex PCR; TCRdb stores in-frame clones only, minus some. The sample shows some 150,000 clones, 64% of them seen only once. This CDR3 contains 17 residues. V lost 4 bases, J lost 0 bases, and 17 bases lay in between. Germline V gene lookup returns CDR1 SGHDT and CDR2 YYEEEE. Sequenced sample: PBMCs. The chain uses TRBV5-6 and TRBJ2-4; D may be TRBD1 (6 bases). The origin of this receptor is a woman aged 25 to 45 in good health and CMV-seropositive. The CDR3 protein is CASSRRDTRLAKNIQYF. In nucleotides, the CDR3 is TGTGCCAGCAGCCGTCGGGACACCCGGTTAGCCAAAAACATTCAGTACTTC.